This entry features one TCR beta chain sequence. The data stem from a study of blood T cell repertoires in COVID-19. Study-wide background: Donors in the United States, Italy and Spain gave samples during acute or convalescent COVID-19. T cells, B-cell-depleted T cells, or PBMCs supplied cDNA or gDNA.

The authors' processing: It was from reference gene primer amplification that nucleated cell counts were estimated. Repertoires were generated with immunoSEQ multiplex PCR, while TCRdb's copy carries only in-frame clones and drops some. The V and J calls and clone size are taken from that table; D and trimming were inferred from the DNA. The table shows approximately 82,000 clones, with roughly four fifths occurring only once. The V gene end was trimmed by 3 bases and the J gene end by 5 bases; junction bases not matched to a gene: 8. Germline loops: CDR1 KGHDR, CDR2 SFDVKD. The CDR3 consists of 16 residues.

The TCR sequence derives from a human donor in a cohort sampled during active COVID-19. This chain joins TRBV24-1 and TRBJ1-4; 7 bases fit TRBD1. Sequenced material: peripheral blood. Written as DNA, the CDR3 is TGTGCCACCAGTGATCGCCGGGACAGACTGAATGAAAAACTGTTTTTT. This encodes CATSDRRDRLNEKLFF.